This is a list of T cell receptor beta chains from one sample in a study of blood T cell repertoires in COVID-19. The repertoire was sequenced with immunoSEQ multiplex PCR; TCRdb's copy has only in-frame clones and lacks some. The data contain 200,000 to 300,000 clones, around nine tenths of them singletons. The sequencing input was peripheral blood. These receptors came from a woman aged 55-70 years with COVID-19, enrolled during active disease. Each CDR3 is given with its conserved first and last residue. The D gene is left open where the match is weak.

-,TRBV4-1,TRBJ1-4,CASSQDRQYNEKLFF
-,TRBV7-3,TRBJ2-3,CASSSADTQYF
-,TRBV3-1/TRBV3-2,TRBJ2-3,CASSGRDPRRPPRTQYF
-,TRBV6-5,TRBJ1-4,CASRAPGGGNEKLFF
-,TRBV11-2,TRBJ2-7,CASSPRRSTLMEQYF
-,TRBV6-5,TRBJ1-5,CASRDSRTTNQPQHF
TRBD1,TRBV7-9,TRBJ1-2,CASSRSGGLGYTF
TRBD2,TRBV27,TRBJ2-3,CASSLRLAGVRDTQYF
TRBD2,TRBV7-2,TRBJ2-1,CASSLTGTSGSLHEQFF
-,TRBV11-2,TRBJ2-1,CASSPSGRYEQFF
TRBD1,TRBV30,TRBJ1-6,CAWSVHRGVRGSPLHF
-,TRBV19,TRBJ2-3,CASTRTNTDTQYF
TRBD1,TRBV5-1,TRBJ1-4,CASRSGTGDEKLFF
TRBD2,TRBV5-1,TRBJ2-5,CASGPGLAGVETQYF
TRBD1,TRBV10-1,TRBJ1-6,CASSESTGLGSPLHF
TRBD2,TRBV3-1/TRBV3-2,TRBJ2-1,CASSQDGASGIYNEQFF
-,TRBV6-5,TRBJ2-5,CASTIQGPPRAQYF
TRBD2,TRBV5-4,TRBJ2-1,CASSFGREASYNEQFF
TRBD2,TRBV19,TRBJ2-2,CASSPIGTSDTGELFF
-,TRBV27,TRBJ2-7,CASSLRGAYEQYF
TRBD1,TRBV6-2/TRBV6-3,TRBJ1-5,CASSYLVIQGQDNQPQHF
TRBD2,TRBV5-4,TRBJ2-5,CASSRERGETQYF
-,TRBV7-9,TRBJ1-6,CASSLGSSYNSPLHF
-,TRBV19,TRBJ1-5,CASNGGLNQPQHF
TRBD2,TRBV7-2,TRBJ2-1,CASSSSGTSGIF